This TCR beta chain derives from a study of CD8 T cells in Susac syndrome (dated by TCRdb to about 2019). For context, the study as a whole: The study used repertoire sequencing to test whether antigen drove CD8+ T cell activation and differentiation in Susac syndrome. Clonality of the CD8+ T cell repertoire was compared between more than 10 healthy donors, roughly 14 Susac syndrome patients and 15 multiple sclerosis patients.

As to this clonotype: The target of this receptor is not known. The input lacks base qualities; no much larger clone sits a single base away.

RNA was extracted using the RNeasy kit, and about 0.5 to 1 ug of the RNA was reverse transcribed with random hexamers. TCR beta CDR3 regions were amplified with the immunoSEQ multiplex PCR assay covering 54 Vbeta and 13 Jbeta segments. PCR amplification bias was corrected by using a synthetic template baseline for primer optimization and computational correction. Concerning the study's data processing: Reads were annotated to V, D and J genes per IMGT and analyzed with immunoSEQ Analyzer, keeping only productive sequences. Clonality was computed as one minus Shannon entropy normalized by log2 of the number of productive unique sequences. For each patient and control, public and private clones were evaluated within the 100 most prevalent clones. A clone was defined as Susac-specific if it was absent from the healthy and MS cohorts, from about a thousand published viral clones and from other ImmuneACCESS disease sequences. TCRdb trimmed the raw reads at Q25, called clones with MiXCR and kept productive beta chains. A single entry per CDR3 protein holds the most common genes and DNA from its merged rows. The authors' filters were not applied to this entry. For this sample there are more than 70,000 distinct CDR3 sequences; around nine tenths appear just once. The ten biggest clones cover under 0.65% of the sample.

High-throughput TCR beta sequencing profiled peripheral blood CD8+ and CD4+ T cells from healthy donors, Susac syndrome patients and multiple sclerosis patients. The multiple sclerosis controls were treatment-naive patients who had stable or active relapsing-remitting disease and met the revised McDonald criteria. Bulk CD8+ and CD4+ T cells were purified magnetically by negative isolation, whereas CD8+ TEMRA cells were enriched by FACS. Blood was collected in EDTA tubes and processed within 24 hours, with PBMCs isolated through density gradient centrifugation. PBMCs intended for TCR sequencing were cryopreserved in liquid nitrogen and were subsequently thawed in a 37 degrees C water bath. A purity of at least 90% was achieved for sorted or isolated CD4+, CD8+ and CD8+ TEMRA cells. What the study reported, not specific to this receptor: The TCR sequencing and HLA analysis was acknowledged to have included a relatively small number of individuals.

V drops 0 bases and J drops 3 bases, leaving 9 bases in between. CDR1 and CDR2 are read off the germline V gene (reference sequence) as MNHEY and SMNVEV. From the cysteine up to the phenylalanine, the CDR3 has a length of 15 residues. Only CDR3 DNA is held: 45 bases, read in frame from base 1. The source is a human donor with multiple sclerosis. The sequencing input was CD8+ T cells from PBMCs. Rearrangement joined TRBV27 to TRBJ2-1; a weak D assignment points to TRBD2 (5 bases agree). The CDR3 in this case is CASSLSGLIYNEQFF. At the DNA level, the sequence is TGTGCCAGCAGTTTATCAGGACTTATCTACAATGAGCAGTTCTTC.